The rows below give T cell receptor beta chains drawn from one sample of a study of shared clonotypes between healthy human individuals. The data were produced by immunoSEQ multiplex PCR, yet TCRdb's version contains in-frame clones alone and is incomplete. This table has some 1.1 million clones, about 72% appearing once. The sample taken for sequencing was memory CD4+ T cells from PBMCs. These receptors were collected from a young man in good health. Some clones in this sample may be carry-over from other donors' samples. CDR3s include the opening cysteine and the closing phenylalanine or tryptophan.

j_gene | v_gene | CDR3aa
TRBJ2-1 | TRBV10-2 | CASTPRTSGHLLNEQFF
TRBJ1-1 | TRBV5-4 | CASSSSTSNTEAFF
TRBJ2-7 | TRBV2 | CASRWGQGTDEQYF
TRBJ1-1 | TRBV28 | CASRYEMETRAFF
TRBJ1-3 | TRBV28 | CASTLDGFASGNTIYF
TRBJ2-3 | TRBV25-1 | CASSDPGNTDTQYF
TRBJ1-2 | TRBV11-2 | CASSRGQGRYGYTF
TRBJ2-6 | TRBV5-4 | CASRGLLAGFSGANVLTF
TRBJ2-5 | TRBV9 | CASSHSGAQETQYF
TRBJ1-2 | TRBV18 | CASSPLGRADYGYTF
TRBJ1-1 | TRBV5-1 | CASSLVQGNEAFF
TRBJ2-3 | TRBV2 | CASTVGIYSTDTQYF
TRBJ2-7 | TRBV15 | CATSRGGLAASYEQYF
TRBJ2-7 | TRBV5-1 | CASSPGQTYEQYF
TRBJ1-1 | TRBV5-5 | CASSFRGENTEAFF
TRBJ1-5 | TRBV6-5 | CASSYLRGQPQHF
TRBJ1-1 | TRBV5-1 | CASSFWGADTEAFF
TRBJ1-4 | TRBV5-1 | CASSYLIGERAEKLFF
TRBJ1-2 | TRBV5-4 | CASSLLGSRYGYTF
TRBJ2-1 | TRBV7-2 | CASSLGTGTYNEQFF
TRBJ2-6 | TRBV9 | CASSAGGGGAGANVLTF
TRBJ2-7 | TRBV9 | CASSVAHGTYEQYF
TRBJ2-3 | TRBV20-1 | CSAGKVGPQVF
TRBJ2-1 | TRBV9 | CASSVERGNEQFF
TRBJ2-7 | TRBV5-8 | CASSFNLRDSEQYF
TRBJ1-1 | TRBV4-3 | CASSQERTGRNTEAFF
TRBJ2-5 | TRBV5-1 | CASSLISNQETQYF
TRBJ2-1 | TRBV6-5 | CASSYSRQGVYEQFF